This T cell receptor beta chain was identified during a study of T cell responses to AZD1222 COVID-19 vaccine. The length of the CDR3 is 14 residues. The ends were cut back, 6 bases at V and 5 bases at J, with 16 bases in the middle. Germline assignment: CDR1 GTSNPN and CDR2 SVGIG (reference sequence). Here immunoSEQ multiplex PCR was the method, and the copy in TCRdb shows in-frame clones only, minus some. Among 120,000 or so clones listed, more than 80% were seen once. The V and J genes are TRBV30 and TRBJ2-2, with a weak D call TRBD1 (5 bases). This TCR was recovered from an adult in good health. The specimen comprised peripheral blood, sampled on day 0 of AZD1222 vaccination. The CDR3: CACTRQGRTGELFF. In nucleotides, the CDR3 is TGTGCCTGTACCCGCCAGGGTCGGACCGGGGAGCTGTTTTTT.